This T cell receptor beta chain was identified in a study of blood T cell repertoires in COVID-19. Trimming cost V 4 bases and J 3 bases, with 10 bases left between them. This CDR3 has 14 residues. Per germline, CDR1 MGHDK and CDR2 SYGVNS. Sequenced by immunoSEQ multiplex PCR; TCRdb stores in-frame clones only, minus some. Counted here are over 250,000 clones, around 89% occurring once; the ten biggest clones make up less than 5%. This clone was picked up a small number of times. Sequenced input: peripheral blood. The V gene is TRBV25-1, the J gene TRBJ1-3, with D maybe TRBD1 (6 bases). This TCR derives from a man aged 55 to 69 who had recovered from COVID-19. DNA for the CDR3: TGTGCCAGCAGTGTCGGACAGCGTGGAAACACCATATATTTT. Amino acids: CASSVGQRGNTIYF.